The source of this T cell receptor (beta chain) is a study of blood T cells in healthy people across ages. Next came a second PCR, run for roughly 7 to 12 cycles, which used a sample-barcoded 5' primer along with a J-beta primer mix. TCRdb reprocessed the 5' RACE reads with MiXCR, giving one entry per CDR3 protein. The sample lists about 800,000 distinct CDR3 sequences; roughly 25% were seen once. This clonotype was counted only a few times. This CDR3 spans 13 amino acids. The V end lost 5 bases, the J end lost 1 base, and 11 bases lay between the germline ends. Germline V gives CDR1 SQVTM, CDR2 ANQGSEA. The sample also formed part of further work on T cells of mothers and their children.

The sequenced sample was blood. The TCR comes from a boy aged 5 to 17 in good health. The V gene is TRBV29-1, the J gene TRBJ1-2; no reliable D call. CDR3 DNA sequence: TGCAGCGTTTTTGGCCAGCTTAACTATGGCTACACCTTC. This sequence encodes CSVFGQLNYGYTF.